The source of this T cell receptor beta chain is a study of blood T cell repertoires in COVID-19. Study-level background: COVID-19 samples, acute and convalescent, were from the United States, Italy and Spain. T cells, B-cell-depleted T cells, or PBMCs provided the cDNA or gDNA that served as material.

Trimming removed 5 bases at V and 8 bases at J, with 15 bases between. CDR1 and CDR2 from the germline V gene are SEHNR and FQNEAQ (reference sequence). The CDR3 is 14 amino acids. As processed by the authors: Estimated nucleated cell counts came from reference gene primer amplification. Assay used: immunoSEQ multiplex PCR; TCRdb lists only in-frame clones, some missing. The D gene and trimming were derived from the DNA, and the V and J assignments and clone size from that table. The sample lists 90,000 to 130,000 clones; 75% to 80% were seen once. The source material was peripheral blood. V is TRBV7-9 and J is TRBJ1-4, with TRBD1 as a possible D gene (6 bases). The TCR sequence derives from an elderly woman with active or convalescent COVID-19. The CDR3 DNA reads as TGTGCCAGCAGCATTACCGGGACATCAGAAAAACTGTTTTTT. Protein: CASSITGTSEKLFF.